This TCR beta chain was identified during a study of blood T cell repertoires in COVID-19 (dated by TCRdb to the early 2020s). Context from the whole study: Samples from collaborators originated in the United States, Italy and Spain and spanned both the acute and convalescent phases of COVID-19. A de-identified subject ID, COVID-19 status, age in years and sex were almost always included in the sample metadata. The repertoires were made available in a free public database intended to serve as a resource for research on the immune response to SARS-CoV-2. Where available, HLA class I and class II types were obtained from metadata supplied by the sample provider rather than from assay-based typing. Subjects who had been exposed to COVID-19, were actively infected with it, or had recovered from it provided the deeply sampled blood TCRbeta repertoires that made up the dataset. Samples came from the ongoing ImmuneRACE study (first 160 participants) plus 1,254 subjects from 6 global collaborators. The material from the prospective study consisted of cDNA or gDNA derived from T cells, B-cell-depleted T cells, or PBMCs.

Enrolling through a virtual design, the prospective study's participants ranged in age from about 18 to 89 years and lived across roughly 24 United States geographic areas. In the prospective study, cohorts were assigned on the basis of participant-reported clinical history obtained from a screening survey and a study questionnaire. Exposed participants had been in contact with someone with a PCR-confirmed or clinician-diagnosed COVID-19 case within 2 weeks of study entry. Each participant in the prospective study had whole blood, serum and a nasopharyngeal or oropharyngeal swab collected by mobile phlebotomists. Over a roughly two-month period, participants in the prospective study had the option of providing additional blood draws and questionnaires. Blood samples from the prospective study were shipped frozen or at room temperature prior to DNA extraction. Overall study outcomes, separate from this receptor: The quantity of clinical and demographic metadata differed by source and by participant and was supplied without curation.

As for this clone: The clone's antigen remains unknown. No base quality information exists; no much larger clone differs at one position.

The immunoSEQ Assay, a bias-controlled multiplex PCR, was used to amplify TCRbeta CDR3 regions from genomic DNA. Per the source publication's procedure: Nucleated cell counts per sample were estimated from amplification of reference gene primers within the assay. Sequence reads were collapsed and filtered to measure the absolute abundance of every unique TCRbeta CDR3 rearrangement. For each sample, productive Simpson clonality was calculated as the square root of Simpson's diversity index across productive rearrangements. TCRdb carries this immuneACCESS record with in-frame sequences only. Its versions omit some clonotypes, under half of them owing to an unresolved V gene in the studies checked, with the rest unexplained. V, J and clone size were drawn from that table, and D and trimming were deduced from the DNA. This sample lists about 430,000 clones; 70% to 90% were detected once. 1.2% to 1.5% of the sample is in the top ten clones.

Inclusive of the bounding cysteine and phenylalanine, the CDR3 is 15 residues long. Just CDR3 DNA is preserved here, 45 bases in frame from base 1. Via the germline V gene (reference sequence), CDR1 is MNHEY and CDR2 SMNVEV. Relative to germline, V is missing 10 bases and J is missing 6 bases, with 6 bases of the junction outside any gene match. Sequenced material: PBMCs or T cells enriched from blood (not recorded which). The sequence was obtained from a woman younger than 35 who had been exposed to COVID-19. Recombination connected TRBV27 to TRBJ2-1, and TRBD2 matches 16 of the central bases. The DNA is TGTGCCATCGGGACTAGCGGGAGGGCCTTCAATGAGCAGTTCTTC. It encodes CAIGTSGRAFNEQFF.